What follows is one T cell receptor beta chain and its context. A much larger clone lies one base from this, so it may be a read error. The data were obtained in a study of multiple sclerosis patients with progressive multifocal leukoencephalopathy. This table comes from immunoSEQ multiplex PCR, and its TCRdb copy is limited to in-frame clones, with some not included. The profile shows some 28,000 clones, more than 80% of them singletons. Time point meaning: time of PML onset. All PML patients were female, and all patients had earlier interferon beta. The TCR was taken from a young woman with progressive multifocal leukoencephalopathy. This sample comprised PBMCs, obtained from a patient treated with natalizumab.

CDR3 in amino acids: CASSSSGEQPQHF. The CDR3 bases are TGCGCCAGCAGCTCCTCAGGGGAGCAGCCCCAGCATTTT. The V gene is TRBV5-1, the J gene TRBJ1-5; tentatively, D is TRBD1 (6 bases). This CDR3 is built from 13 residues. Germline V lookup: CDR1 SGHRS, CDR2 YFSETQ. With 3 bases removed from V and 7 bases from J, the gap between germline ends came to 11 bases.